This T cell receptor (beta chain) was retrieved from a study of blood T cell repertoires in COVID-19. As for the study in general: COVID-19 samples collected from the United States, Italy and Spain covered acute and convalescent phases. Sources were T cells, B-cell-depleted T cells, or PBMCs; the material itself was cDNA or gDNA.

In the source study's methods: Researchers report that nucleated cell counts were estimated from reference gene primer amplification. Method: immunoSEQ multiplex PCR; TCRdb's copy keeps in-frame clones and lacks some. Clonal size and the V and J genes are those of that table, whereas D and trimming came from the DNA. The table has approximately 210,000 clones, just over 85% seen once. CDR3 length: 14 residues. This sequence originates from a man younger than 30 with active or convalescent COVID-19. Sequencing was done on a sample of peripheral blood. This chain joins TRBV21-1 and TRBJ1-3. TRBV21-1 is recorded as a pseudogene. The CDR3 reads CASIGNSAGNTIYF. The CDR3, as DNA: TGTGCCAGCATCGGGAATAGTGCTGGAAACACCATATATTTT.